The 10 T cell receptor beta chains in this list originate from one sample, sequenced in a study of cytomegalovirus exposure and HLA in healthy donors. PCR involved 60 Vbeta and 13 Jbeta primers. The method was immunoSEQ multiplex PCR; TCRdb's version includes in-frame clones alone and lacks a portion of them. The table includes under 250,000 clones, 65% to 90% detected once. Sequenced material: PBMCs. The receptors were sampled from a woman aged 50 to 65 in good health and CMV-seronegative.

In this sample, this clone turned up once. V gene TRBV27 combines with J gene TRBJ2-1; 8 bases agree with TRBD2. The CDR3 loop spans 14 amino acids. Germline trimming cut 2 bases from V and 8 bases from J; bases unmatched to any gene: 5. Germline CDR1 is MNHEY and CDR2 is SMNVEV (reference sequence). CDR3 sequence: CASSLAGGLDEQFF. The CDR3 nucleotides are TGTGCCAGCAGTTTAGCGGGAGGTCTGGATGAGCAGTTCTTC.

V usage is TRBV28 and J usage is TRBJ1-1; 10 positions agree with TRBD1. Trimming removed 7 bases from V and 4 bases from J; junction bases left unmatched: 3. Germline loops: CDR1 MDHEN, CDR2 SYDVKM. The CDR3 has 13 amino acids. CDR3 sequence reads: CASIRTGGTEAFF. The CDR3, as DNA: TGTGCCAGCATCCGGACAGGGGGCACTGAAGCTTTCTTT.

This chain uses TRBV7-8 with TRBJ2-3; 7 positions match TRBD1. The V gene end was trimmed by 5 bases and the J gene end by 1 base; junction bases not matched to a gene: 3. CDR1 is SGHVS, CDR2 FQNEAQ, per germline. This CDR3 has 14 amino acids. As DNA, the CDR3 is TGTGCCAGCAGCAGGGACAGAGGCACAGATACGCAGTATTTT. Translation: CASSRDRGTDTQYF.

J is TRBJ2-2 and V is TRBV27; 15 bases are a match to TRBD2. The CDR3 extends over 17 amino acids. CDR1 and CDR2 from the germline V gene are MNHEY and SMNVEV (reference sequence). Losses at the gene ends were 5 bases for V and 5 bases for J; bases not matched to a gene: 6. The CDR3, as DNA: TGTGCCAGCAGTCTTCCGGGACTAGCGGGAGGTACCGGGGAGCTGTTTTTT. This translates into CASSLPGLAGGTGELFF.

The chain recombines TRBV11-2 with TRBJ2-1; 12 bases line up with TRBD1. V lost 5 bases, J lost 4 bases, and 9 bases stayed unmatched. This CDR3 region has 17 residues. CDR1 and CDR2 from the germline V gene are SGHAT and FQNNGV. The CDR3 nucleotides read TGTGCCAGCAGCCGGGACAGGGGGCCCCGGCGATACAATGAGCAGTTCTTC. Its translation is CASSRDRGPRRYNEQFF.

The chain employs TRBV5-1 and TRBJ2-3; TRBD1 matches at 8 bases. There are 15 residues in the CDR3. The germline CDR1 and CDR2 sequences are SGHRS and YFSETQ. V was pared by 3 bases and J by 1 base, with 4 bases of the junction left unmatched. CDR3 DNA sequence: TGCGCCAGCAGCTCAGGACAGGGAGGCACAGATACGCAGTATTTT. It specifies CASSSGQGGTDTQYF. Together with reference TRBV5-1 and TRBJ2-3, the CDR3 gives the full variable domain: KAGVTQTPRYLIKTRGQQVTLSCSPISGHRSVSWYQQTPGQGLQFLFEYFSETQRNKGNFPGRFSGRQFSNSRSEMNVSTLELGDSALYLCASSSGQGGTDTQYFGPGTRLTVL.

J is TRBJ1-2 and V is TRBV25-1, with 7 bases fitting TRBD1. In germline, CDR1 is MGHDK, CDR2 SYGVNS. The V segment lost 6 bases and the J segment 8 bases; nucleotides outside the gene matches: 6. The CDR3 totals 12 residues. This CDR3 reads CASSEQGLGYTF. CDR3 bases: TGTGCCAGCAGCGAACAGGGGTTAGGCTACACCTTC.

The chain uses TRBV7-2 and TRBJ2-7, with D possibly being TRBD2 (5 bases). Trimming removed 3 bases from V and 1 base from J, with 22 bases in between. The CDR3 is 18 residues long. Germline CDR1 SGHTA, CDR2 FQGNSA. DNA of the CDR3: TGTGCCAGCAGCTTGACCCCCCGGCGAGGGCCCCTTTCCTACGAGCAGTACTTC. Residues: CASSLTPRRGPLSYEQYF.

This clone was detected once. The J gene is TRBJ2-7, the V gene TRBV6-6; TRBD2 agrees at 11 bases. The length of the CDR3 is 16 residues. The V gene end was trimmed by 10 bases and the J gene end by 3 bases; junction bases not matched to a gene: 14. Germline V gene data show CDR1 as MNHNY and CDR2 as SVGAGI (reference sequence). The CDR3 DNA is TGTGCCACCCAGAGGACTAGCGGGTATGGTAACTACGAGCAGTACTTC. It translates to CATQRTSGYGNYEQYF.

The chain is built from TRBV7-9 and TRBJ2-7; 10 bases align to TRBD2. The germline V gene encodes CDR1 SEHNR and CDR2 FQNEAQ (reference sequence). The CDR3 spans 18 residues. V lost 7 bases, J lost 0 bases, and 15 bases stayed unmatched. CDR3 amino acids: CASKSITKSSGSSYEQYF. The CDR3 DNA follows: TGTGCCAGCAAGAGCATAACCAAGTCTAGCGGGAGCTCCTACGAGCAGTACTTC.